These 20 T cell receptor beta chains were sequenced from one sample in a study of identical twins. Via MiXCR, TCRdb re-called the 5' RACE reads, giving one row per CDR3 protein. The sample carries some 97,000 distinct CDR3 sequences, around 5.5% recorded once. Sequencing used memory T cells sorted from blood. These receptors were collected from a woman between 45 and 60 years old in good health.

This clonotype was picked up many times. The chain joins TRBV12-3 or TRBV12-4 to TRBJ2-5, with D possibly TRBD2 on 5 matching bases. Trimming stripped 0 bases from V and 5 bases from J, with 13 bases between. The CDR3 runs to 15 residues. The CDR3 DNA reads as TGTGCCAGCAGTTTAGCTGGGCTAGAGGGTGAGACCCAGTACTTC. As protein: CASSLAGLEGETQYF.

The chain couples TRBV9 to TRBJ2-1; maybe TRBD1 (6 bases). V lost 4 bases to trimming and J lost 0 bases, with 11 bases between them. Germline CDR1 SGDLS, CDR2 YYNGEE. The CDR3 has 15 amino acids. CDR3 in amino acids: CASSPQDSSYNEQFF. As DNA, the CDR3 is TGTGCCAGCAGCCCCCAGGACAGCTCCTACAATGAGCAGTTCTTC.

In its sample, this clonotype was seen many times. The chain uses TRBV12-3 or TRBV12-4 and TRBJ2-2; D is ambiguous. The ends were cut back, 7 bases at V and 5 bases at J, with 11 bases in the middle. CDR3 length equals 13 residues. In DNA, the CDR3 is TGTGCCAGCACCCTGGGTGGTACCGGGGAGCTGTTTTTT. Protein: CASTLGGTGELFF.

The sample holds many counts of this clonotype. The chain couples TRBV7-9 to TRBJ2-7, with TRBD2 identical over 7 bases. Germline assignment: CDR1 SEHNR and CDR2 FQNEAQ (reference sequence). The length of the CDR3 is 13 residues. V shed 4 bases, J shed 6 bases, and the junction held 6 bases outside the gene matches. The CDR3 region has the DNA TGTGCCAGCAGCTCACTAGCGTTGGGCGAGCAGTACTTC. The encoded protein is CASSSLALGEQYF.

The DNA for the CDR3 is TGTGCCAGCAGTCAGGGACAGGGTCGGTACGAGCAGTACGTC. This codes for CASSQGQGRYEQYV. The chain joins TRBV6-5 to TRBJ2-7, with TRBD1 identical over 9 bases. The CDR3 is 14 amino acids. V shed 5 bases, J shed 4 bases, and the junction held 6 bases outside the gene matches. Looked up from germline, CDR1 is MNHEY and CDR2 is SVGAGI.

This clonotype was detected ten times or more. The chain recombines TRBV12-3 or TRBV12-4 with TRBJ1-5; D is undetermined. The CDR3 consists of 16 residues. V was clipped by 4 bases and J by 3 bases, with 16 bases between them. The CDR3 coding sequence is TGTGCCAGCAGTTCCGATTTGGGAGCCGTCAATCAGCCCCAGCATTTT. Translated, it gives CASSSDLGAVNQPQHF.

The table lists this clonotype with many counts. The chain has TRBV27 and TRBJ2-7; TRBD2 matches at 7 bases. The ends lost 4 bases at V and 2 bases at J; junction bases unmatched: 5. The CDR3 consists of 14 residues. Per germline, CDR1 MNHEY and CDR2 SMNVEV (reference sequence). CDR3 nucleotide sequence: TGTGCCAGCAGTTCATCTAGCGGAGCCTACGAGCAGTACTTC. Translation gives CASSSSSGAYEQYF.

This clonotype was found many times. This chain joins TRBV18 and TRBJ2-3; 10 positions match TRBD2. This CDR3 comprises 14 residues. Germline assignment: CDR1 KGHSH and CDR2 LQKENI. J gave up 6 bases and V 3 bases, and 3 bases lay outside the gene matches. The CDR3 reads CASSPLSGGDTQYF. The CDR3 DNA sequence: TGTGCCAGCTCACCCCTTAGCGGGGGGGATACGCAGTATTTT.

This clonotype was seen at least ten times. This chain connects TRBV19 to TRBJ1-5; no clear D gene. V lost 11 bases and J lost 0, with 8 bases in between. Germline loops: CDR1 LNHDA, CDR2 SQIVND (reference sequence). The CDR3 loop spans 12 amino acids. CDR3 sequence reads: CAPRDSNQPQHF. In DNA form, the CDR3 reads TGTGCCCCGAGAGATAGCAATCAGCCCCAGCATTTT. The full variable domain, completed using reference TRBV19 and TRBJ1-5, is DGGITQSPKYLFRKEGQNVTLSCEQNLNHDAMYWYRQDPGQGLRLIYYSQIVNDFQKGDIAEGYSVSREKKESFPLTVTSAQKNPTAFYLCAPRDSNQPQHFGDGTRLSIL.

This clonotype was picked up many times. The J gene is TRBJ2-2, the V gene TRBV5-1; D possibly matches TRBD1 or TRBD2 (6 bases each). The CDR3 spans 17 residues. CDR1 is SGHRS, CDR2 YFSETQ, per germline. Trimming removed 0 bases from V and 1 base from J, with 13 bases in between. CDR3 nucleotides: TGCGCCAGCAGCTTGGAGGGGGGCACGCTGAACACCGGGGAGCTGTTTTTT. Its protein product is CASSLEGGTLNTGELFF.

This clonotype was recorded many times. The rearrangement uses TRBV4-2 and TRBJ2-3; TRBD2 matches 12 bases. Trimming at V came to 4 bases and at J to 0 bases, leaving 2 bases not matched to a gene. CDR1 LGHNA and CDR2 YNFKEQ come from the germline V gene. CDR3 size: 16 residues. CDR3 bases: TGTGCCAGCAGCCCAGGGACTAGCGGGAGCACAGATACGCAGTATTTT. This encodes CASSPGTSGSTDTQYF.

This clonotype has at least ten counts. The V gene is TRBV12-5, the J gene TRBJ1-5; 8 bases align to TRBD1. J gave up 7 bases and V 1 base, and 6 bases lay outside the gene matches. Germline V gene lookup returns CDR1 LGHNT and CDR2 FRNRAP. There are 15 residues in the CDR3. DNA of the CDR3: TGTGCTAGTGGTTTGGGCAGGGGGCCTAGGCAGCCCCAGCATTTT. It codes for CASGLGRGPRQPQHF. Variable domain in full (rest from reference TRBV12-5 and TRBJ1-5): DARVTQTPRHKVTEMGQEVTMRCQPILGHNTVFWYRQTMMQGLELLAYFRNRAPLDDSGMPKDRFSAEMPDATLATLKIQPSEPRDSAVYFCASGLGRGPRQPQHFGDGTRLSIL.

The chain combines TRBV5-4 with TRBJ2-7; 14 bases agree with TRBD2. The CDR3 runs 16 residues. The germline V gene has CDR1 SGHNT and CDR2 YYREEE (reference sequence). The trim removed 4 bases at V and 4 bases at J, leaving 7 bases unmatched. In DNA form, the CDR3 reads TGTGCCAGCAGCCGGACTAGCGGGAGGAAGGGGTACGAGCAGTACTTC. This codes for CASSRTSGRKGYEQYF.

This clonotype was seen ten or more times. The gene calls are TRBV24-1 and TRBJ2-2; D uncertain. This CDR3 contains 15 residues. V lost 3 bases, J lost 7 bases, and 14 bases lay in between. Germline loops: CDR1 KGHDR, CDR2 SFDVKD. CDR3 DNA sequence: TGTGCCACCAGTGATACCAAGGGTAATAGCGGGGAGCTGTTTTTT. Translation gives CATSDTKGNSGELFF.

This clonotype was seen many times. This rearrangement joins TRBV7-9 to TRBJ2-1, with D hard to call. Trimming took off 1 base at V and 9 bases at J, with 4 bases between the two ends. Germline V gene sequence: CDR1 SEHNR, CDR2 FQNEAQ (reference sequence). CDR3 size: 11 residues. The CDR3 bases are TGTGCCAGCAGCTTAGGGGCTGAGCAGTTCTTC. Amino acid sequence: CASSLGAEQFF. Using reference TRBV7-9 and TRBJ2-1 for the parts outside the CDR3, the full variable domain is DTGVSQNPRHKITKRGQNVTFRCDPISEHNRLYWYRQTLGQGPEFLTYFQNEAQLEKSRLLSDRFSAERPKGSFSTLEIQRTEQGDSAMYLCASSLGAEQFFGPGTRLTVL.

This clonotype came up many times. V gene TRBV2 combines with J gene TRBJ2-1; maybe TRBD1 (7 bases). There are 14 residues in the CDR3. In germline, CDR1 is SNHLY, CDR2 FYNNEI. Deletions cut 6 bases from V and 7 bases from J, with 16 bases between. CDR3 residues: CASRAWTGGNEQFF. The CDR3, as DNA: TGTGCCAGCAGAGCATGGACAGGAGGGAATGAGCAGTTCTTC. Using reference TRBV2 and TRBJ2-1 for the parts outside the CDR3, the full variable domain is EPEVTQTPSHQVTQMGQEVILRCVPISNHLYFYWYRQILGQKVEFLVSFYNNEISEKSEIFDDQFSVERPDGSNFTLKIRSTKLEDSAMYFCASRAWTGGNEQFFGPGTRLTVL.

This clonotype was seen many times. V and J are TRBV19 and TRBJ1-5, with D hard to call. The CDR3 is 14 amino acids. Trimming pared 7 bases from V and 3 bases from J, leaving 13 bases between. Germline CDR1 LNHDA, CDR2 SQIVND (reference sequence). In DNA, the CDR3 is TGTGCCAGTACCACGAAAGGGAACAATCAGCCCCAGCATTTT. The encoded protein is CASTTKGNNQPQHF.

This clonotype came up many times. The chain joins TRBV24-1 to TRBJ2-1; D gene unclear. The germline CDR1 and CDR2 sequences are KGHDR and SFDVKD. The CDR3 length is 14 residues. The germline V and J ends were trimmed by 4 bases and 7 bases, with 13 bases remaining between them. The CDR3 DNA reads TGTGCCACCAGTGACCTACCACTTGCGAATGAGCAGTTCTTC. Translated, it gives CATSDLPLANEQFF.

This chain links TRBV20-1 with TRBJ2-7; D tentatively reads TRBD1 or TRBD2 (5 bases each). The CDR3 extends over 16 amino acids. The V gene's germline CDR1 is DFQATT and CDR2 SNEGSKA (reference sequence). Trimming pared 3 bases from V and 0 bases from J, leaving 18 bases between. The DNA of the CDR3 is TGCAGTGCTAGGCCGGCAGGGAGAATAATCTCCTACGAGCAGTACTTC. Protein: CSARPAGRIISYEQYF.

This clonotype was recorded at least ten times. The chain is built from TRBV5-1 and TRBJ1-1, with no clear D. CDR3 length equals 14 residues. Trimming removed 2 bases from V and 1 base from J, with 9 bases in between. Germline V gene data show CDR1 as SGHRS and CDR2 as YFSETQ. Written as DNA, the CDR3 is TGCGCCAGCAGCTTTCTCGACAAGAACACTGAAGCTTTCTTT. This codes for CASSFLDKNTEAFF.